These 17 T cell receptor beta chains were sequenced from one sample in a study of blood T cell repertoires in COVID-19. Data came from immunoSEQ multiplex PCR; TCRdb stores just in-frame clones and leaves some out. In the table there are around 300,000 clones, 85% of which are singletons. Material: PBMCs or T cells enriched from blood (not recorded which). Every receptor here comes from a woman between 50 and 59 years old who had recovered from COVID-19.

This CDR3 is CASSRDRGSQNTEAFF. The DNA of the CDR3 is TGTGCCAGCAGCAGGGACAGGGGTTCCCAGAACACTGAAGCTTTCTTT. The genes are TRBV11-3 and TRBJ1-1; 10 bases fit TRBD1. V gave up 5 bases and J gave up 1 base; unmatched junction bases: 7. CDR1 is SGHNT, CDR2 YENEEA, per germline. CDR3 size: 16 residues.

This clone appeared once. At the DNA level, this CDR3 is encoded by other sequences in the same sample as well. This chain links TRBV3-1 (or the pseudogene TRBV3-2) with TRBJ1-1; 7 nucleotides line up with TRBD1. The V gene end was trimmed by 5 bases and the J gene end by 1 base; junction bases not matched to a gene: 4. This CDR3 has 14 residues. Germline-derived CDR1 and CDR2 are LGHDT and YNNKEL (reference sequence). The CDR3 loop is CASSLRQGNTEAFF. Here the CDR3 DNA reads TGTGCCAGCAGCTTGCGACAGGGGAACACTGAAGCTTTCTTT.

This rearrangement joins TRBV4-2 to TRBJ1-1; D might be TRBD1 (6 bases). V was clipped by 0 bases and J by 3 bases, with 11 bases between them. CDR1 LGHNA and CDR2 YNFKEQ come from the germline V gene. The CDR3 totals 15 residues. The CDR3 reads CASSQDRPGDTEAFF. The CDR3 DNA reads TGTGCCAGCAGCCAAGATCGTCCAGGGGACACTGAAGCTTTCTTT.

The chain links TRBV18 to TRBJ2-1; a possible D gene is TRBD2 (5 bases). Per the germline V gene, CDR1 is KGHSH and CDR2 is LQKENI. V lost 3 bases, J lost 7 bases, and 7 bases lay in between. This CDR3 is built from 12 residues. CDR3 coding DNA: TGTGCCAGCTCACCCTCGGGGAATGAGCAGTTCTTC. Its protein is CASSPSGNEQFF.

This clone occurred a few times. The chain's CDR3 is CASRDLGGRDYGYTF. The CDR3 DNA is TGCGCCAGCAGGGACCTCGGGGGTAGGGACTATGGCTACACCTTC. This sequence joins TRBV10-2 and TRBJ1-2; D might be TRBD1 (5 bases). Trimming stripped 6 bases from V and 3 bases from J, with 17 bases between. Per the germline V gene, CDR1 is WSHSY and CDR2 is SAAADI. The CDR3 length is 15 residues.

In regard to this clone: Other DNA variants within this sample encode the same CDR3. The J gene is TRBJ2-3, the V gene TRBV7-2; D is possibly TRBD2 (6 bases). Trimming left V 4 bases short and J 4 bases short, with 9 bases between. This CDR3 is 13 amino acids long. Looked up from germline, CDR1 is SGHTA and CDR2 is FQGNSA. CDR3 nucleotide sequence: TGTGCCAGCAGCTCGACTAGAGCAGATACGCAGTATTTT. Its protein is CASSSTRADTQYF.

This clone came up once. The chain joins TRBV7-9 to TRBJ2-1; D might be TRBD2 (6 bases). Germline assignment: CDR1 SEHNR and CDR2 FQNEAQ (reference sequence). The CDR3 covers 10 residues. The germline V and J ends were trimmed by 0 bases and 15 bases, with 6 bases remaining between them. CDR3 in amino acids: CASSLARGFF. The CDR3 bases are TGTGCCAGCAGCTTAGCGCGGGGGTTCTTC.

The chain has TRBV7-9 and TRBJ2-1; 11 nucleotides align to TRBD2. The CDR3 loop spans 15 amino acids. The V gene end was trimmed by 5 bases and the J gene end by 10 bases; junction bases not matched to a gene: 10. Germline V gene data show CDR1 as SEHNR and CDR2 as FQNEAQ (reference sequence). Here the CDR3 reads CASSVLAGGPEEQFF. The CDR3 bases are TGTGCCAGCAGCGTGCTAGCGGGAGGACCAGAAGAGCAGTTCTTC.

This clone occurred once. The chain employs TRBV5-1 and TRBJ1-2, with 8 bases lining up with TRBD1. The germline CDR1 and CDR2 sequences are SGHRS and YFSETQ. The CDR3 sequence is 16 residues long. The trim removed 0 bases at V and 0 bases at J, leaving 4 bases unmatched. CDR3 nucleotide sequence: TGCGCCAGCAGCTTGGGACAGGGGAGGCCTAACTATGGCTACACCTTC. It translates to CASSLGQGRPNYGYTF.

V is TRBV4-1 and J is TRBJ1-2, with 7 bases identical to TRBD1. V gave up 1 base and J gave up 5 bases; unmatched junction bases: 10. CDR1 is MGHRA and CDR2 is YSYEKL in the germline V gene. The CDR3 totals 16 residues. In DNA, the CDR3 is TGCGCCAGCAGCCAAGGGGGCAGACAGGGAGGATATGGCTACACCTTC. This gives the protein CASSQGGRQGGYGYTF.

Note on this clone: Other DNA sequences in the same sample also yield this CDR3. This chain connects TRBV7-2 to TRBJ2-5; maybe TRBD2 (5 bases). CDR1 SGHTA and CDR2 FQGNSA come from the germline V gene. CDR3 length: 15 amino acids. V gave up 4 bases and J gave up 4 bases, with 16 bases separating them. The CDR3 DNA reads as TGTGCCAGCAGCTCCCTAGCAGGAGTGGTAGAGACCCAGTACTTC. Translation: CASSSLAGVVETQYF.

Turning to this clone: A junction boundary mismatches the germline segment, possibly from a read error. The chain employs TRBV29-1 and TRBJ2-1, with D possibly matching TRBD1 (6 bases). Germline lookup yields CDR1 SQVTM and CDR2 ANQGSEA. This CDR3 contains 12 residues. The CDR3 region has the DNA TGCAGCGTTGAAGATCAAGGCGGAGAGGGGGTCTTC. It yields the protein CSVEDQGGEGVF.

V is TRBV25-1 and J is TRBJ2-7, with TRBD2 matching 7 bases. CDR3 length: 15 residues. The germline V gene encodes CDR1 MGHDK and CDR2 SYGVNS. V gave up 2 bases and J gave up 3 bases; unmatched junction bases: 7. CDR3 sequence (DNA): TGTGCCAGCAGTGAACATAGCGGGCTGGACTACGAGCAGTACTTC. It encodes CASSEHSGLDYEQYF.

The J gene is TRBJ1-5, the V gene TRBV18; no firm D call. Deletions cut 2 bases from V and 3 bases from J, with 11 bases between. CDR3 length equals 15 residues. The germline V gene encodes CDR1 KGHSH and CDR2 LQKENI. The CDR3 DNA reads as TGTGCCAGCTCACCAATAGGGAGACACAATCAGCCCCAGCATTTT. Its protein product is CASSPIGRHNQPQHF. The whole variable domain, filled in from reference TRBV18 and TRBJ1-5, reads NAGVMQNPRHLVRRRGQEARLRCSPMKGHSHVYWYRQLPEEGLKFMVYLQKENIIDESGMPKERFSAEFPKEGPSILRIQQVVRGDSAAYFCASSPIGRHNQPQHFGDGTRLSIL.

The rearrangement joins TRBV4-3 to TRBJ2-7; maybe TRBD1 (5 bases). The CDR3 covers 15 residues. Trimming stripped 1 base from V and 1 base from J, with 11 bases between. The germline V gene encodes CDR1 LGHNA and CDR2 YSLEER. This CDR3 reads CASSQGWGGSYEQYF. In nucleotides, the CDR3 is TGCGCCAGCAGCCAAGGTTGGGGCGGTTCCTACGAGCAGTACTTC.

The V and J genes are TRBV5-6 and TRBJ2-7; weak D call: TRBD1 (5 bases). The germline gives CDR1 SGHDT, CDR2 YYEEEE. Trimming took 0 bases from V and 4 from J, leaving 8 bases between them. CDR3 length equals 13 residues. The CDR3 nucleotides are TGTGCCAGCAGCTTGGAAAGGGGTTACGAGCAGTACTTC. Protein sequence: CASSLERGYEQYF.

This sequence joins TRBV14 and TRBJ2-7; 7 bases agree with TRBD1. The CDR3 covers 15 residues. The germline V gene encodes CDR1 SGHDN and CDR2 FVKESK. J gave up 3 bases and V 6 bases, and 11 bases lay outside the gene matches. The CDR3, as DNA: TGTGCCAGCAGGGAAACTGCCGGGACAGACTACGAGCAGTACTTC. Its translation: CASRETAGTDYEQYF.